This entry concerns a single T cell receptor (beta chain). As yet, its antigen is unknown. One junction end does not reproduce the germline sequence, and a read error may be involved. The sample comes from a study of tumor-infiltrating lymphocytes in primary liver carcinoma. Study in general: Read depth, roughly 3.5 to 7.13 million productive TCRbeta reads, did not differ significantly between tissues.

Researchers drew blood RNA from unsorted whole blood and extracted germline DNA as well. Priming with a constant-region primer yielded TCR beta cDNA from roughly 500 ng total RNA. For TCR beta, libraries were produced by three nested multiplex PCR rounds using slightly modified ARM-PCR. Both of the initial two PCR rounds ran for about 11 cycles and employed TRBV1-TRBV30 forward primers alongside a C-beta reverse primer. TCRdb reprocessed the multiplex PCR reads via MiXCR and lists one record per CDR3 protein. This sample has approximately 300,000 distinct CDR3 sequences, with 60% to 80% found just once. Germline V gene lookup returns CDR1 MDHEN and CDR2 SYDVKM. This CDR3 contains 15 residues. Study conclusions and caveats: Pairs comparing tumor with adjacent tissue or blood overlapped less than pairs drawn from tumor regions.

The TCR comes from a man aged 40-49 years with primary liver carcinoma and hepatitis B virus infection. Sequenced input: peripheral blood. This chain links TRBV28 with TRBJ2-3; TRBD2 is a possible D gene (5 bases). In DNA, the CDR3 is TGTGCCAGCAGTTTTCGGGCGGGCGCAACAGATACGCAGTACTTT. As protein: CASSFRAGATDTQYF.